This T cell receptor (beta chain) was sequenced for a study of PD-1 blockade in classical Hodgkin lymphoma. All patients experienced relapse after autologous stem cell transplantation, and brentuximab vedotin exposure was variable. CDR1 MNHEY and CDR2 SVGAGI come from the germline V gene. The CDR3 spans 15 residues. Germline trimming cut 2 bases from V and 5 bases from J; bases unmatched to any gene: 6. As regards this clone: Its specificity is not known.

Sequenced by immunoSEQ multiplex PCR; TCRdb stores in-frame clones only, minus some. The table has tens of thousands of clones, approximately 88% seen once. Study conclusions and caveats: It was CD4+ TCR diversity, not CD8+, that rose significantly by C4D1. Before treatment, TCR diversity in newly diagnosed patients was reportedly lower than in healthy donors.

This clonotype was sampled from a human donor with classical Hodgkin lymphoma. Sequenced here: peripheral blood mononuclear cells (PBMCs), sampled at baseline. The chain combines TRBV6-5 with TRBJ2-7; 10 bases match TRBD1. The CDR3 DNA is TGTGCCAGCAGTTACACTGACAGGGGGCTCAACGAGCAGTACTTC. Amino acid sequence: CASSYTDRGLNEQYF.